The entry below describes one T cell receptor (beta chain). Then a second PCR, running roughly 7 to 11 cycles, was carried out with a sample-barcoded 5' primer and a J-beta primer mix. One entry per CDR3 protein, called by TCRdb with MiXCR from the 5' RACE reads. The sample carries about 580,000 distinct CDR3 sequences, roughly 43% recorded once. This CDR3 is 15 amino acids long. The trim removed 6 bases at V and 4 bases at J, leaving 7 bases unmatched. Per the germline V gene, CDR1 is SGHTA and CDR2 is FQGNSA. Total RNA extraction produced at least 5 micrograms (per sample) for the study. This sample is part of a study of blood T cells in healthy people across ages.

Sequenced: blood. V is TRBV7-2 and J is TRBJ2-3, with 10 nucleotides matching TRBD2. This clonotype was sampled from a man older than 75 in good health. The CDR3 coding sequence is TGTGCCAGCAGTAGTAGCGGGGGGAGGGCAGATACGCAGTATTTT. This sequence encodes CASSSSGGRADTQYF.